The 22 T cell receptor beta chains below all came from one sample that was sequenced in a study of OX40 agonist ivuxolimab in advanced cancers. Assay used: immunoSEQ multiplex PCR; TCRdb lists only in-frame clones, some missing. The data show more than 60,000 clones, more than 80% seen once. Sequencing used CD4+ or CD8+ T cells sorted from blood, obtained in a trial of the OX40 agonist ivuxolimab. The source is an adult with an advanced solid tumor such as melanoma, head and neck, liver or kidney cancer.

The genes are TRBV7-9 and TRBJ2-5; D is unresolved. Germline assignment: CDR1 SEHNR and CDR2 FQNEAQ (reference sequence). The ends were cut back, 5 bases at V and 0 bases at J, with 13 bases in the middle. The CDR3 sequence is 15 residues long. This chain's CDR3 is CASSLITADQETQYF. CDR3 bases: TGTGCCAGCAGCCTGATAACAGCAGACCAAGAGACCCAGTACTTC.

Here the CDR3 reads CASSWGQGADEQFF. The CDR3 DNA follows: TGTGCCAGCAGCTGGGGACAGGGGGCCGATGAGCAGTTCTTC. This chain uses TRBV7-6 with TRBJ2-1, with 12 bases identical to TRBD1. The junction had 3 bases not matched to a gene; V was cut back by 4 bases and J by 8 bases. The CDR3 is 14 residues long. Germline V gene sequence: CDR1 SGHVS, CDR2 FNYEAQ. Combining the CDR3 with reference TRBV7-6 and TRBJ2-1 gives the whole variable domain GAGVSQSPRYKVTKRGQDVALRCDPISGHVSLYWYRQALGQGPEFLTYFNYEAQQDKSGLPNDRFSAERPEGSISTLTIQRTEQRDSAMYRCASSWGQGADEQFFGPGTRLTVL.

The gene calls are TRBV29-1 and TRBJ1-1; the D gene is possibly TRBD1 (5 bases). CDR1 is SQVTM, CDR2 ANQGSEA, per germline. V lost 8 bases to trimming and J lost 1 base, with 14 bases between them. The CDR3 loop spans 13 amino acids. The CDR3: CSTRSGTNTEAFF. Written as DNA, the CDR3 is TGCAGCACCCGGTCCGGGACGAACACTGAAGCTTTCTTT.

The rearrangement joins TRBV19 to TRBJ2-2; 13 bases are shared with TRBD2. From germline, CDR1 is LNHDA and CDR2 SQIVND (reference sequence). The CDR3 consists of 15 residues. V dropped 7 bases and J dropped 4; count of bases not matched to a gene: 3. CDR3 region: CASTGLAGVTGELFF. The CDR3 DNA reads as TGTGCCAGTACTGGACTAGCGGGGGTCACCGGGGAGCTGTTTTTT.

This chain links TRBV13 with TRBJ1-1; D remains ambiguous. Germline lookup yields CDR1 PRHDT and CDR2 FYEKMQ (reference sequence). V was trimmed by 3 bases and J by 7 bases, leaving 6 bases between them. This CDR3 has 11 amino acids. This CDR3 reads CASSFAGEAFF. The CDR3 coding sequence is TGTGCCAGCAGCTTTGCAGGTGAAGCTTTCTTT.

The gene calls are TRBV5-6 and TRBJ2-7; the D gene is possibly TRBD1 (6 bases). Germline V gene data show CDR1 as SGHDT and CDR2 as YYEEEE. This CDR3 has 15 residues. V was shortened by 0 bases and J by 2 bases, with 12 bases between the two germline ends. The CDR3 DNA reads TGTGCCAGCAGCTTGGGCCTAGGACAGACCTACGAGCAGTACTTC. Protein product: CASSLGLGQTYEQYF.

The chain couples TRBV18 to TRBJ1-2; no clear D gene. Between the trimmed V and J ends, which lost 0 bases and 3 bases, there was a span of 8 bases. The germline gives CDR1 KGHSH, CDR2 LQKENI. The CDR3 totals 14 residues. The CDR3 sequence is CASSPPVEYYGYTF. The CDR3 bases are TGTGCCAGCTCACCACCAGTCGAGTACTATGGCTACACCTTC.

This clone came up many times. J is TRBJ2-3 and V is TRBV4-1, with 12 bases matching TRBD2. J gave up 4 bases and V 5 bases, and 4 bases lay outside the gene matches. The CDR3 is 15 amino acids. Germline values: CDR1 MGHRA, CDR2 YSYEKL. DNA of the CDR3: TGCGCCAGCAGCTCTAGCGGGGGGGCGTCAGATACGCAGTATTTT. Translating it yields CASSSSGGASDTQYF.

V gene TRBV6-5 combines with J gene TRBJ2-7; 7 positions match TRBD1. Trimming took 5 bases from V and 7 from J; bases not matched to a gene: 11. CDR3 length: 14 amino acids. Germline V gene data show CDR1 as MNHEY and CDR2 as SVGAGI. DNA for the CDR3: TGTGCCAGCAGTCCTGACAGGGTCAGAGGGGAGCAGTACTTC. Its translation is CASSPDRVRGEQYF.

The CDR3 sequence is CSVDFGTGVHEQYF. Written as DNA, the CDR3 is TGCAGCGTCGACTTTGGGACAGGGGTCCACGAGCAGTACTTC. The V gene is TRBV29-1, the J gene TRBJ2-7, with 10 bases lining up with TRBD1. Unmatched junction bases numbered 10, after V lost 6 bases and J lost 5 bases. This CDR3 contains 14 residues. The germline V gene encodes CDR1 SQVTM and CDR2 ANQGSEA.

This clone was found a few times. The chain links TRBV2 to TRBJ2-7; maybe TRBD1 (5 bases). From germline, CDR1 is SNHLY and CDR2 FYNNEI. Trimming shortened V by 5 bases and J by 2 bases, and 19 bases separated the two germline ends. The CDR3 spans 16 residues. CDR3 sequence: CASSLPRQKPTYEQYF. The DNA for the CDR3 is TGTGCCAGCAGTCTCCCCAGACAGAAACCGACCTACGAGCAGTACTTC.

The chain links TRBV29-1 to TRBJ2-1; D tentatively reads TRBD1 or TRBD2 (5 bases each). Between the trimmed V and J ends, which lost 4 bases and 10 bases, there was a span of 14 bases. The CDR3 has 12 residues. CDR1 and CDR2 (germline): SQVTM, ANQGSEA. The CDR3 DNA sequence: TGCAGCGTTGTCCCTAGGTGGGGGGAGCAGTTCTTC. As protein: CSVVPRWGEQFF.

In its sample, this clone was seen a few times. This rearrangement joins TRBV27 to TRBJ1-2; TRBD1 agrees at 7 bases. The CDR3 runs to 13 residues. J lost 3 bases, V lost 4 bases, and 2 bases had no gene match. Germline assignment: CDR1 MNHEY and CDR2 SMNVEV (reference sequence). The CDR3 protein is CASSWTGDYGYTF. The CDR3 DNA reads TGTGCCAGCAGTTGGACAGGCGACTATGGCTACACCTTC.

The V gene is TRBV10-2, the J gene TRBJ1-1; D is ambiguous. Germline assignment: CDR1 WSHSY and CDR2 SAAADI. The length of the CDR3 is 14 residues. V shed 3 bases and J shed 1 base, with 9 bases lying between them. The DNA of the CDR3 is TGCGCCAGCAGTGAAAGAGGGTCGAACACTGAAGCTTTCTTT. It codes for CASSERGSNTEAFF.

The genes are TRBV6-5 and TRBJ2-7, with D perhaps TRBD1 (5 bases). This CDR3 comprises 15 residues. V shed 6 bases and J shed 5 bases, with 20 bases lying between them. CDR1 and CDR2 from the germline V gene are MNHEY and SVGAGI. The chain's CDR3 is CASSIGVTVGDEQYF. CDR3 coding DNA: TGTGCCAGCAGCATTGGGGTAACCGTAGGGGACGAGCAGTACTTC.

The chain joins TRBV4-1 to TRBJ2-7; D possibly corresponds to TRBD2 (6 bases). The CDR3 contains 16 residues. Trimming cost V 4 bases and J 0 bases, with 16 bases left between them. The germline V gene has CDR1 MGHRA and CDR2 YSYEKL. As DNA, the CDR3 is TGCGCCAGCAGCCCCTTGGGACTCCGTACCTCCTACGAGCAGTACTTC. Its protein is CASSPLGLRTSYEQYF.

The chain carries TRBV11-3 and TRBJ2-7; a weak D match, TRBD2 (7 bases). V gave up 1 base and J gave up 0 bases, with 13 bases separating them. From germline, CDR1 is SGHNT and CDR2 YENEEA. The CDR3 has 16 amino acids. The CDR3 protein is CASSLGGGDPSYEQYF. CDR3 coding DNA: TGTGCCAGCAGCTTAGGAGGGGGGGACCCCTCCTACGAGCAGTACTTC.

The chain combines TRBV6-1 with TRBJ2-7, with 8 positions matching TRBD1. The J segment lost 3 bases and the V segment lost 3 bases, leaving 10 bases of the junction unmatched. The germline V gene has CDR1 MNHNS and CDR2 SASEGT. The CDR3 loop spans 16 amino acids. In DNA, the CDR3 is TGTGCCAGCAGTGAGATACTAACAGGGGGTAACTACGAGCAGTACTTC. Amino acid sequence: CASSEILTGGNYEQYF.

J is TRBJ1-1 and V is TRBV5-6; perhaps TRBD1 as D (5 bases). V was pared by 3 bases and J by 11 bases, with 14 bases between. The CDR3 is 12 amino acids. Germline V gene sequence: CDR1 SGHDT, CDR2 YYEEEE. The CDR3 DNA follows: TGTGCCAGCAGCTCTGGGGGTAGTTTTGCTTTCTTT. As protein: CASSSGGSFAFF. Based on the CDR3 plus reference TRBV5-6 and TRBJ1-1, the full variable domain is DAGVTQSPTHLIKTRGQQVTLRCSPKSGHDTVSWYQQALGQGPQFIFQYYEEEERQRGNFPDRFSGHQFPNYSSELNVNALLLGDSALYLCASSSGGSFAFFGQGTRLTVV.

In nucleotides, the CDR3 is TGTGCCAGCAGCCAGGACACCAATCAGCCCCAGCATTTT. It encodes CASSQDTNQPQHF. This rearrangement joins TRBV14 to TRBJ1-5, with a possible D match to TRBD1 (5 bases). Trimming took 3 bases from V and 3 from J, leaving 6 bases between them. The CDR3 sequence is 13 residues long. Per the germline V gene, CDR1 is SGHDN and CDR2 is FVKESK.

About this clone itself: A junction boundary mismatches the germline segment, possibly from a read error. This chain connects TRBV13 to TRBJ1-2; D unclear. The CDR3 is 13 residues long. CDR1 is PRHDT and CDR2 is FYEKMQ in the germline V gene (reference sequence). CDR3 nucleotides: TGTGCCAGCAGTTTAGGCCCTAACTATGGCTACACCTTC. It yields the protein CASSLGPNYGYTF.

This chain uses TRBV10-2 with TRBJ2-2; 8 positions agree with TRBD2. CDR1 is WSHSY and CDR2 is SAAADI in the germline V gene. The CDR3 contains 16 residues. Trimming removed 2 bases from V and 2 bases from J; junction bases left unmatched: 4. The CDR3 sequence: CASSELTSGNTGELFF. For the CDR3, the DNA is TGCGCCAGCAGTGAGCTAACTAGCGGAAACACCGGGGAGCTGTTTTTT.